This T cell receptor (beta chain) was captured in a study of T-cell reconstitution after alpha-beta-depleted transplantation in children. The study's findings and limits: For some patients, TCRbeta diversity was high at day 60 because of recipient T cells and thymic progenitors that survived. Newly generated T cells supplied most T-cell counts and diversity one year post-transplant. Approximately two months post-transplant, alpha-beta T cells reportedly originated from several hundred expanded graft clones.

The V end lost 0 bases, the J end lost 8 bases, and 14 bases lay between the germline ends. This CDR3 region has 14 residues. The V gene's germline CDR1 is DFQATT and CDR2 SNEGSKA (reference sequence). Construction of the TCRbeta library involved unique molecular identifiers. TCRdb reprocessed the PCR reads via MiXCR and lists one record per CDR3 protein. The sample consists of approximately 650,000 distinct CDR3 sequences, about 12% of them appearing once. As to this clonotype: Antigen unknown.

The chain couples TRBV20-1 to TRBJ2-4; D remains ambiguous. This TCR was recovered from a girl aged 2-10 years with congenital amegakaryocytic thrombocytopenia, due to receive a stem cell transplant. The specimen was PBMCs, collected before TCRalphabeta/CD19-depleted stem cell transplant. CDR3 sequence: CSARESRAGYIQYF. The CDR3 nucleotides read TGCAGTGCTAGAGAGTCAAGGGCTGGGTACATTCAGTACTTC.